This TCR beta chain stems from a study of blood T cell repertoires in COVID-19. Turning to the study itself: Collection of acute and convalescent COVID-19 samples took place in the United States, Italy and Spain. Nucleic acid was either cDNA or gDNA, and it came from T cells, B-cell-depleted T cells, or PBMCs.

How the authors handled the data: Using reference gene primer amplification, nucleated cell counts were estimated. Produced via immunoSEQ multiplex PCR; TCRdb's table is partial and in-frame only. V and J calls and clone size follow that table, whereas D and trimming were derived from the DNA. The repertoire holds around 120,000 clones, with over 80% as singletons. This clone was picked up a small number of times. The germline CDR1 and CDR2 sequences are SGHTA and FQGTGA. The CDR3 runs 15 residues. The ends lost 0 bases at V and 5 bases at J; junction bases unmatched: 3. The specimen was peripheral blood. The receptor was derived from a woman in her seventies with acute or convalescent COVID-19. The genes are TRBV7-3 and TRBJ2-5; 10 positions match TRBD1. CDR3 sequence reads: CASSLTADRGETQYF. The CDR3 nucleotides read TGTGCCAGCAGCTTAACGGCGGACAGGGGGGAGACCCAGTACTTC.